The subject of this entry is one T cell receptor beta chain. There is no known antigen for this receptor. Base qualities are missing; no much larger clone stands one base away. TCRbeta CDR3 regions were amplified from genomic DNA by means of the immunoSEQ Assay, a bias-controlled multiplex PCR. Under the source paper's analysis protocol: Nucleated cell counts per sample were estimated from amplification of reference gene primers within the assay. Sequence reads were collapsed and filtered to measure the absolute abundance of every unique TCRbeta CDR3 rearrangement. For each sample, productive Simpson clonality was calculated by taking the square root of Simpson's diversity index across productive rearrangements. TCRdb provides this immuneACCESS table in a form limited to in-frame rearrangements. Some clones are lacking; in checked studies, under half of them reflect an unresolved V gene, and why the rest are absent is not known. V, J and clone size were drawn from that table, and D and trimming were deduced from the DNA. The sample table holds fewer than 250,000 clones, of which approximately 87% were seen once. Of the sample, about 2% falls within the top ten clones.

Each collaborating institution followed its own protocols to collect whole blood in K2EDTA tubes. For TCRbeta analysis, collaborators shipped samples as frozen whole blood, isolated PBMCs, or DNA extracted from either of those sample types. This record comes from a study of blood T cell repertoires in COVID-19 (TCRdb year 2020). For context, the study as a whole: Samples covering the acute and convalescent phases of COVID-19 were provided by collaborators in the United States, Italy and Spain. The prospective study material was composed of cDNA or gDNA derived from T cells, B-cell-depleted T cells, or PBMCs. The dataset comprised deeply sampled blood TCRbeta repertoires from subjects exposed to, actively infected with, or recovered from COVID-19. The repertoires were released in a freely available public database intended as a resource for research on the immune response to SARS-CoV-2. Samples were obtained from the ongoing ImmuneRACE study (first 160 participants) and from over 1,000 subjects provided by 6 global collaborators. A de-identified subject ID, COVID-19 status, age in years and sex were almost always included in the sample metadata. HLA class I and class II types, where available, came from metadata supplied by the sample provider rather than from assay-based typing.

General conclusions and limits of the study: How much clinical and demographic metadata was included differed by source and by participant, and the metadata was provided uncurated.

CDR1 is given as SGHRS and CDR2 as YFSETQ, both from the germline V gene. Its CDR3 holds 15 amino acids, cysteine through phenylalanine. Just CDR3 DNA is preserved here, 45 bases in frame from base 1. V sheds 0 bases and J sheds 6 bases, leaving 12 bases between their ends. The sequence came from a woman in her forties or fifties with acute or convalescent COVID-19. The rearranged segments are TRBV5-1 and TRBJ2-2; no D gene call is confident. Sequencing used peripheral blood. The CDR3: CASSLDLSRSGELFF. The DNA is as follows: TGCGCCAGCAGCTTGGATTTGTCTAGGTCCGGGGAGCTGTTTTTT.